Listed below are T cell receptor beta chains from one sample, sequenced in a study of cytomegalovirus exposure and HLA in healthy donors. Some clones are missing from TCRdb's copy, which holds only in-frame ones; the method was immunoSEQ multiplex PCR. Here the sample spans 200,000 or so clones, approximately 88% being singletons. The sample comprised PBMCs. Receptors originate from a boy aged 2 to 9 in good health and CMV-seronegative. Both conserved end residues are part of each CDR3. The D gene is left open where the match is weak. Expanded clones get a size class; other rows say once, few or many, or leave the size out.

size: .; J: TRBJ1-3; D: .; V: TRBV30; DNA: TGTGCCTGGAGTAGCCCGGGGGCTGGAAACACCATATATTTT; CDR3: CAWSSPGAGNTIYF
size: .; J: TRBJ1-2; D: .; V: TRBV5-4; DNA: TGTGCCAGCAGCCCCACGACAGGCGATTATGGCTACACCTTC; CDR3: CASSPTTGDYGYTF
size: .; J: TRBJ1-1; D: .; V: TRBV21-1; DNA: TGTGCCAGCATCAAGAAAGGGGGGGAGAACACTGAAGCTTTCTTT; CDR3: CASIKKGGENTEAFF
size: .; J: TRBJ2-1; D: TRBD2; V: TRBV4-1; DNA: TGCGCCAGCAGCCAAGGTAGCGGGAGATCGGCTGAGCAGTTCTTC; CDR3: CASSQGSGRSAEQFF
size: few; J: TRBJ2-4; D: .; V: TRBV6-5; DNA: TGTGCCAGCAGTTTCTTAGGGGGTAGGAAAAACATTCAGTACTTC; CDR3: CASSFLGGRKNIQYF
size: few; J: TRBJ2-2; D: .; V: TRBV6-6; DNA: TGTGCCAGCAGTTCCGCCGGGTCGACCGGGGAGCTGTTTTTT; CDR3: CASSSAGSTGELFF
size: .; J: TRBJ2-7; D: TRBD2; V: TRBV6-1; DNA: TGTGCCAGCAGTGATAGGGAGGGGAGATACGAGCAGTACTTC; CDR3: CASSDREGRYEQYF
size: once; J: TRBJ1-5; D: .; V: TRBV6-5; DNA: TGTGCCAGCAGTTCCACCCGCAGTCAGCCCCAGCATTTT; CDR3: CASSSTRSQPQHF
size: .; J: TRBJ2-1; D: .; V: TRBV6-4; DNA: TGTGGCGCCCGCACACAGCTCCTTTCCTACAATGAGCAGTTCTTC; CDR3: CGARTQLLSYNEQFF
size: .; J: TRBJ2-7; D: .; V: TRBV27; DNA: TGTGCCAGCAGTTGGCAGGGCCGCTCCTACGAGCAGTACTTC; CDR3: CASSWQGRSYEQYF
size: .; J: TRBJ2-3; D: TRBD1; V: TRBV29-1; DNA: TGCAGCGTTGCAGGACAGGGAGGCACAGATACGCAGTATTTT; CDR3: CSVAGQGGTDTQYF
size: .; J: TRBJ1-5; D: .; V: TRBV6-1; DNA: TGTGCCAGCGTGGAGGGCAGTAGCAATCAGCCCCAGCATTTT; CDR3: CASVEGSSNQPQHF
size: .; J: TRBJ1-4; D: TRBD1; V: TRBV10-3; DNA: TGTGCCTCAACTAGCGGGACAGGGGGCCCCGCAACTAATGAAAAACTGTTTTTT; CDR3: CASTSGTGGPATNEKLFF
size: .; J: TRBJ2-3; D: TRBD1; V: TRBV18; DNA: TGTGCCAGCTCACGGACGGGACAGGGCTTCACAGATACGCAGTATTTT; CDR3: CASSRTGQGFTDTQYF
size: few; J: TRBJ1-4; D: .; V: TRBV29-1; DNA: TGCAGCGCCGCGGGGGGAACCGCAACTAATGAAAAACTGTTTTTT; CDR3: CSAAGGTATNEKLFF
size: .; J: TRBJ1-2; D: .; V: TRBV5-1; DNA: TGCGCCAGCAGCTTGGATGGCCATGGCTACACCTTC; CDR3: CASSLDGHGYTF
size: .; J: TRBJ2-3; D: TRBD2; V: TRBV5-4; DNA: TGTGCCAGCAGCTCCGGGACTAGCGGCCTTGTAGATACGCAGTATTTT; CDR3: CASSSGTSGLVDTQYF
size: .; J: TRBJ2-1; D: TRBD2; V: TRBV7-8; DNA: TGTGCCAGCAGCTCACCCGGGCTAGCGGTATACAATGAGCAGTTCTTC; CDR3: CASSSPGLAVYNEQFF
size: .; J: TRBJ2-3; D: TRBD2; V: TRBV25-1; DNA: TGTGCCAGCAGTCCCCCGCCGGGGGGAGGCACAGATACGCAGTATTTT; CDR3: CASSPPPGGGTDTQYF
size: .; J: TRBJ2-1; D: .; V: TRBV4-1; DNA: TGCGCCAGCAGCCATTCATCCAATGAGCAGTTCTTC; CDR3: CASSHSSNEQFF
size: .; J: TRBJ2-5; D: TRBD2; V: TRBV7-7; DNA: TGTGCTAGCAGCACTGGACTAGCGGGATCCCAAGAGACCCAGTACTTC; CDR3: CASSTGLAGSQETQYF
size: .; J: TRBJ1-5; D: .; V: TRBV19; DNA: TGTGCCAGTACCCGCGGTTATCCATCTCCCCAGCATTTT; CDR3: CASTRGYPSPQHF
size: once; J: TRBJ2-7; D: TRBD1; V: TRBV25-1; DNA: TGTGCCAGCAGTGGGGGACAGGGGGCGTACGAGCAGTACTTC; CDR3: CASSGGQGAYEQYF
size: .; J: TRBJ2-7; D: TRBD2; V: TRBV5-8; DNA: TGTGCCAGCAGCTTGGAGGCTAGCGGGGGGTACGAGCAGTACTTC; CDR3: CASSLEASGGYEQYF
size: few; J: TRBJ1-1; D: .; V: TRBV25-1; DNA: TGTGCCAGCAGTGCCGGGGCGGGGGCGGTTATGGCTTTCTTT; CDR3: CASSAGAGAVMAFF
size: .; J: TRBJ1-1; D: TRBD1; V: TRBV6-6; DNA: TGTGCCAGCAGGGGGTCAGGGGGCACTGAAGCTTTCTTT; CDR3: CASRGSGGTEAFF
size: .; J: TRBJ1-1; D: TRBD1; V: TRBV9; DNA: TGTGCCAGCAGCGGCTTACAGGGGGAGAACACTGAAGCTTTCTTT; CDR3: CASSGLQGENTEAFF
size: .; J: TRBJ2-5; D: .; V: TRBV7-6; DNA: TGTGCCAGCAGCGGCAGCGCCGGGGACCAAGAGACCCAGTACTTC; CDR3: CASSGSAGDQETQYF
size: .; J: TRBJ2-2; D: .; V: TRBV6-6; DNA: TGTGCCAGCAGTTACCGGCTCTCGGGTCTGACGGGGGAGCTGTTTTTT; CDR3: CASSYRLSGLTGELFF
size: .; J: TRBJ1-5; D: TRBD1; V: TRBV2; DNA: TGTGCCAGCAGTGGAGGGACAGGGGGCTGGGTGGGCAATCAGCCCCAGCATTTT; CDR3: CASSGGTGGWVGNQPQHF
size: .; J: TRBJ1-1; D: TRBD1; V: TRBV4-2; DNA: TGTGCCAGCAGCCAAGACTCAACAGGGGTCAACACTGAAGCTTTCTTT; CDR3: CASSQDSTGVNTEAFF
size: .; J: TRBJ1-1; D: TRBD1; V: TRBV19; DNA: TGTGCCAGTAGTATATCCCGGACAGGGAACACTGAAGCTTTCTTT; CDR3: CASSISRTGNTEAFF
size: .; J: TRBJ2-5; D: .; V: TRBV30; DNA: TGTGCCTGGAGTGACCTTACTAGTGACCAAGAGACCCAGTACTTC; CDR3: CAWSDLTSDQETQYF
size: .; J: TRBJ1-3; D: .; V: TRBV9; DNA: TGTGCCAGCAGCGTAGGGAAGACCAGGGGTCCTGGAAACACCATATATTTT; CDR3: CASSVGKTRGPGNTIYF
size: .; J: TRBJ2-7; D: TRBD1; V: TRBV7-9; DNA: TGTGCCAGCAGCTCCCGACAGGGGGGCTACGAGCAGTACTTC; CDR3: CASSSRQGGYEQYF
size: few; J: TRBJ1-5; D: .; V: TRBV6-5; DNA: TGTGCCAGCAGTTACAACGCCCAGGGCAATCAGCCCCAGCATTTT; CDR3: CASSYNAQGNQPQHF
size: .; J: TRBJ2-1; D: TRBD2; V: TRBV7-6; DNA: TGTGCCAGCAGCTTACCGGGACTAGCAAACAATGAGCAGTTCTTC; CDR3: CASSLPGLANNEQFF
size: .; J: TRBJ2-3; D: .; V: TRBV10-3; DNA: TGTGCCATCAGTGAGCAGGGGCCAGATACGCAGTATTTT; CDR3: CAISEQGPDTQYF
size: few; J: TRBJ1-3; D: TRBD1; V: TRBV4-2; DNA: TGTGCCAGCAGCCAGGAAACAGGGGCCGGAAACACCATATATTTT; CDR3: CASSQETGAGNTIYF
size: .; J: TRBJ1-3; D: TRBD1; V: TRBV6-5; DNA: TGTGCCAGCAACGCCGGGACAGGGATAGGAAACACCATATATTTT; CDR3: CASNAGTGIGNTIYF
size: .; J: TRBJ2-7; D: .; V: TRBV10-1; DNA: TGCGCCAGCAGTGAGGGCAGGGACTTTTCCTACGAGCAGTACTTC; CDR3: CASSEGRDFSYEQYF
size: .; J: TRBJ1-5; D: .; V: TRBV5-4; DNA: TGTGCCAGCAGCCCGGGGACTGGTGGCAATCAGCCCCAGCATTTT; CDR3: CASSPGTGGNQPQHF
size: .; J: TRBJ2-3; D: TRBD2; V: TRBV12-5; DNA: TGTGCTAGTGCGGGACTAGTTACAGATACGCAGTATTTT; CDR3: CASAGLVTDTQYF
size: .; J: TRBJ2-1; D: TRBD2; V: TRBV7-2; DNA: TGTGCCAGCAGCTTACGACACGGGACTAGCGGGGGGAATGAGCAGTTCTTC; CDR3: CASSLRHGTSGGNEQFF
size: .; J: TRBJ2-3; D: .; V: TRBV27; DNA: TGTGCCAGCAGTTTTCTAGATACGCAGTATTTT; CDR3: CASSFLDTQYF